These 9 T cell receptor beta chains originate from one sample sequenced in a study of blood T cell repertoires in COVID-19. The protocol was immunoSEQ multiplex PCR, while the TCRdb copy is restricted to in-frame clones and leaves out a portion. In the table there are 95,000 or so clones, 89% of which are singletons. Sequenced sample: peripheral blood. These receptor sequences come from a woman aged 70 to 79 with acute or convalescent COVID-19.

Of note for this clone: Within the sample, other DNA sequences also encode this same CDR3. V is TRBV5-1 and J is TRBJ2-1, with D unresolved. The germline V gene has CDR1 SGHRS and CDR2 YFSETQ. Trimming cost V 0 bases and J 1 base, with 8 bases left between them. The CDR3 totals 15 residues. CDR3 protein: CASSLVAGSYNEQFF. The CDR3 DNA reads as TGCGCCAGCAGCTTGGTTGCCGGTTCCTACAATGAGCAGTTCTTC.

This clone was seen once. The chain combines TRBV10-3 with TRBJ1-1; 8 bases agree with TRBD1. With 6 bases clipped from V and 3 bases from J, the junction kept 6 bases outside the gene matches. The CDR3 sequence is 14 residues long. Germline CDR1 is ENHRY and CDR2 is SYGVKD. The CDR3 is CAIRDRDEDTEAFF. CDR3 DNA sequence: TGTGCCATCAGGGACAGGGATGAGGACACTGAAGCTTTCTTT.

This clone was detected only once. The gene calls are TRBV19 and TRBJ1-5, with a weak D call TRBD1 (6 bases). The CDR3 has 17 amino acids. CDR1 and CDR2 (germline): LNHDA, SQIVND (reference sequence). Between the trimmed V and J ends, which lost 4 bases and 3 bases, there was a span of 19 bases. Here the CDR3 reads CASSSYVTGQLNQPQHF. Written as DNA, the CDR3 is TGTGCCAGTAGTAGTTATGTGACAGGACAGCTCAATCAGCCCCAGCATTTT.

Only one count was recorded for this clone. V is TRBV7-8 and J is TRBJ2-1; a possible D gene is TRBD2 (5 bases). Trimming pared 3 bases from V and 8 bases from J, leaving 17 bases between. CDR3 length: 15 amino acids. The germline V gene has CDR1 SGHVS and CDR2 FQNEAQ. The CDR3 DNA sequence: TGTGCCAGCAGCTTGATGTCTAGCAGTATCGATGAGCAGTTCTTC. This encodes CASSLMSSSIDEQFF.

V gene TRBV29-1 combines with J gene TRBJ2-3; 9 nucleotides agree with TRBD2. This CDR3 is 14 amino acids long. CDR1 is SQVTM and CDR2 is ANQGSEA in the germline V gene. After removal of 5 bases from V and 5 bases from J, the junction contained 8 bases not matched to a gene. This CDR3 reads CSVRGSSGEDTQYF. CDR3 coding DNA: TGCAGCGTTCGCGGATCTAGCGGGGAAGATACGCAGTATTTT.

This chain uses TRBV5-1 with TRBJ2-7; 7 bases match TRBD2. Per germline, CDR1 SGHRS and CDR2 YFSETQ. J gave up 4 bases and V 4 bases, and 8 bases lay outside the gene matches. The CDR3 loop spans 14 amino acids. CDR3 sequence: CASSQSGNQYEQYF. The CDR3, as DNA: TGCGCCAGCAGCCAGAGCGGGAACCAGTACGAGCAGTACTTC.

This chain connects TRBV5-1 to TRBJ2-7, with TRBD2 as a possible D gene (6 bases). The CDR3 runs to 16 residues. In germline, CDR1 is SGHRS, CDR2 YFSETQ. Trimming removed 0 bases at V and 4 bases at J, with 17 bases between. The CDR3 nucleotides read TGCGCCAGCAGCTTGGGGTCGGGAGCGGTCTCTTACGAGCAGTACTTC. Amino acids: CASSLGSGAVSYEQYF.

V and J are TRBV4-2 and TRBJ2-3; 9 bases are a match to TRBD2. J gave up 0 bases and V 0 bases, and 7 bases lay outside the gene matches. In germline, CDR1 is LGHNA, CDR2 YNFKEQ. This CDR3 has 18 residues. CDR3 in DNA: TGTGCCAGCAGCCAAGATCGGACTAGCGAAACTAGCACAGATACGCAGTATTTT. This translates into CASSQDRTSETSTDTQYF.

The J gene is TRBJ2-7, the V gene TRBV27; the match to TRBD2 covers 10 bases. CDR3 length: 15 amino acids. V trimming: 5 bases; J trimming: 2 bases; junction bases outside the gene matches: 6. From germline, CDR1 is MNHEY and CDR2 SMNVEV (reference sequence). The CDR3 bases are TGTGCCAGCAGTCCCCCCAGCGGGAGGGCCTACGAGCAGTACTTC. Residues: CASSPPSGRAYEQYF.